Shown below are 7 T cell receptor beta chains from a single sample sequenced in a study of CD8 T cells in Susac syndrome. Reverse transcription of about 0.45 to 1 ug RNA was performed with random hexamers. TCRdb passed the immunoSEQ multiplex PCR reads through MiXCR, listing each CDR3 protein once. This repertoire shows under 350,000 distinct CDR3 sequences, 92% found once; its top ten account for around 0.07%. The source material was CD4+ T cells from PBMCs. The receptors were gathered from a human donor with multiple sclerosis.

The chain uses TRBV6-1 and TRBJ2-2, with unresolved D. Germline assignment: CDR1 MNHNS and CDR2 SASEGT. This CDR3 has 16 amino acids. Trimming stripped 6 bases from V and 2 bases from J, with 16 bases between. The CDR3 loop reads CASSPWGSGNTGELFF. Here the CDR3 DNA reads TGTGCCAGCAGCCCCTGGGGTTCTGGAAACACCGGGGAGCTGTTTTTT.

This chain uses TRBV12-2 with TRBJ2-2; TRBD1, the table's D call, was not compared with the DNA. TRBV12-2 is labeled a pseudogene. This CDR3 is built from 15 residues. The DNA of the CDR3 is TGTGCAAGTCGCATGAAGTACTGGGGCTCCGGGGAGCTGTTTTTT. It translates to CASRMKYWGSGELFF.

The chain has TRBV20-1 and TRBJ1-3; D unclear. Trimming took off 7 bases at V and 0 bases at J, with 4 bases between the two ends. The CDR3 consists of 11 residues. Looked up from germline, CDR1 is DFQATT and CDR2 is SNEGSKA (reference sequence). This chain's CDR3 is CSGISGNTIYF. Written as DNA, the CDR3 is TGCAGTGGCATCTCTGGAAACACCATATATTTT.

The J gene is TRBJ2-7, the V gene TRBV3-1; TRBD2 matches at 7 bases. V was pared by 4 bases and J by 3 bases, with 6 bases of the junction left unmatched. CDR3 length: 14 residues. In germline, CDR1 is LGHDT, CDR2 YNNKEL (reference sequence). Here the CDR3 reads CASSPGGGIYEQYF. Written as DNA, the CDR3 is TGTGCCAGCAGCCCCGGGGGAGGGATCTACGAGCAGTACTTC.

The J gene is TRBJ2-1, the V gene TRBV7-9; D not certain. CDR1 and CDR2 from the germline V gene are SEHNR and FQNEAQ (reference sequence). This CDR3 is built from 15 residues. V was trimmed by 5 bases and J by 0 bases, leaving 11 bases between them. In DNA, the CDR3 is TGTGCCAGCAGCCCTCTAGTCAACTCCTACAATGAGCAGTTCTTC. Translation gives CASSPLVNSYNEQFF.

The V call is TRBV19, the J call TRBJ1-2, with D unresolved. This CDR3 is 16 amino acids long. The V and J ends lost 5 bases and 2 bases respectively, with 18 bases between them. The V gene's germline CDR1 is LNHDA and CDR2 SQIVND (reference sequence). The CDR3 loop reads CASSRRTEYLNYGYTF. The CDR3 coding sequence is TGTGCCAGTAGTCGCCGGACGGAATACTTAAACTATGGCTACACCTTC.

This chain connects TRBV19 to TRBJ2-7; 7 bases map to TRBD2. V shed 7 bases, J shed 5 bases, and the junction held 14 bases outside the gene matches. CDR1 is LNHDA, CDR2 SQIVND, per germline (reference sequence). The CDR3 has 15 amino acids. The CDR3: CASKPGGAGDDEQYF. CDR3 nucleotides: TGTGCCAGTAAGCCGGGGGGAGCGGGTGACGACGAGCAGTACTTC. The variable domain in full, completed from reference TRBV19 and TRBJ2-7, reads DGGITQSPKYLFRKEGQNVTLSCEQNLNHDAMYWYRQDPGQGLRLIYYSQIVNDFQKGDIAEGYSVSREKKESFPLTVTSAQKNPTAFYLCASKPGGAGDDEQYFGPGTRLTVT.